This section outlines one T cell receptor (beta chain) sequence together with its context. Antigen specificity is unknown. TCRdb re-called the 5' RACE reads; every CDR3 protein appears as one record, without DNA. Its table records 200,000 to 250,000 distinct CDR3 sequences. It was from whole blood, with no T cell sorting, that total RNA was isolated. The data were taken from a study of monozygotic twins with inflammatory bowel disease. Germline assignment: CDR1 SGHAT and CDR2 FQNNGV. The CDR3 loop spans 14 amino acids. General study points: Lower TCRbeta diversity (inverse Simpson) was seen in IBD patients than in healthy co-twins.

Sequencing was performed on blood. The origin of this receptor is a human donor with ulcerative colitis or Crohn's disease, or a healthy co-twin of an affected twin (not recorded which). The chain has TRBV11-2 and TRBJ1-1; there is no DNA to check the TCRdb D call of TRBD1. The CDR3 spells CASSLAGTGTEAFF.